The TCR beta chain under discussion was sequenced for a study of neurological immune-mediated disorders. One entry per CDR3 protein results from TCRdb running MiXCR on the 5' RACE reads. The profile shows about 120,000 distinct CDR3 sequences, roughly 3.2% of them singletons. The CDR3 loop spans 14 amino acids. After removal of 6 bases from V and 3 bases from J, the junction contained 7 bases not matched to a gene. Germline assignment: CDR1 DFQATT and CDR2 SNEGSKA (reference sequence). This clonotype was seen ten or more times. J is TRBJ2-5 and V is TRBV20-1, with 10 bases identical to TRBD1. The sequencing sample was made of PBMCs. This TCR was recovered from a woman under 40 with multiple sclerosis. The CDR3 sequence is CSAPAGTGEETQYF. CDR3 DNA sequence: TGCAGTGCGCCCGCTGGGACAGGGGAAGAGACCCAGTACTTC.